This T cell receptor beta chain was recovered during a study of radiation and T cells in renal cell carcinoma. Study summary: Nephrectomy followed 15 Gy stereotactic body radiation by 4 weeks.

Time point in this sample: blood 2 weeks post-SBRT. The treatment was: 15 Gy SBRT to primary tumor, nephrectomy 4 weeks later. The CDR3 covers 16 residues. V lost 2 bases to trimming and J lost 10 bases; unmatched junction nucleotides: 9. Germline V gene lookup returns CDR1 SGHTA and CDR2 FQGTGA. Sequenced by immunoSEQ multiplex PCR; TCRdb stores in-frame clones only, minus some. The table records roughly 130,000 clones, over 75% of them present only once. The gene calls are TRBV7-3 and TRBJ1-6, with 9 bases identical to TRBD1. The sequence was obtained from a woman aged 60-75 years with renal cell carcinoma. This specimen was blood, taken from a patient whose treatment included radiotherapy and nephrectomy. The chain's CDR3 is CASSLGPGQGGSPLHF. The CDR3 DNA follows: TGTGCCAGCAGCTTAGGCCCGGGACAGGGAGGATCACCCCTCCACTTT.